These 32 T cell receptor beta chains originate from one sample sequenced in a study of control samples from healthy donors and cancer patients. Libraries were prepared by immunoSEQ multiplex PCR; TCRdb keeps only in-frame clonotypes and omits some of them. Counted here are 60,000 to 75,000 clones, approximately 89% occurring once; the ten biggest clones make up about 6%. Source material: PBMCs. The receptor set was obtained from a man in his 60s with colorectal cancer.

The chain is built from TRBV5-1 and TRBJ2-1; 9 nucleotides line up with TRBD1. The germline V gene encodes CDR1 SGHRS and CDR2 YFSETQ. The CDR3 contains 17 residues. V lost 4 bases, J lost 1 base, and 9 bases stayed unmatched. The CDR3 DNA is TGCGCCAGCAGCCTCCGACAGGGGGGAATATCCTACAATGAGCAGTTCTTC. It encodes CASSLRQGGISYNEQFF.

This clone was seen once. The CDR3 region is CASGLGGISYNEQFF. CDR3 sequence (DNA): TGTGCTAGTGGTTTGGGAGGGATCTCCTACAATGAGCAGTTCTTC. V and J are TRBV12-5 and TRBJ2-1, with D tentatively TRBD2 (5 bases). The V gene lost 1 base and the J gene lost 0 bases, with 7 bases spanning the gap. Germline CDR1 LGHNT, CDR2 FRNRAP. There are 15 residues in the CDR3.

This clone has just one count. The V gene is TRBV18, the J gene TRBJ1-5; 7 nucleotides align to TRBD1. Germline V gene sequence: CDR1 KGHSH, CDR2 LQKENI. The J segment lost 6 bases and the V segment lost 5 bases, leaving 4 bases of the junction unmatched. There are 13 residues in the CDR3. The chain's CDR3 is CASSLDRTQPQHF. The CDR3 DNA follows: TGTGCCAGCTCATTGGACAGGACTCAGCCCCAGCATTTT.

The CDR3 region has the DNA TGTGCCAGCAGTTTATATCCGGCAGGAAACACCATATATTTT. Amino acids: CASSLYPAGNTIYF. V and J are TRBV27 and TRBJ1-3, with D hard to call. From germline, CDR1 is MNHEY and CDR2 SMNVEV (reference sequence). V lost 1 base and J 4 bases, leaving 8 bases between the germline ends. The CDR3 is 14 residues long.

The chain employs TRBV18 and TRBJ1-6; TRBD1 might be the D (6 bases). Trimming removed 3 bases at V and 7 bases at J, with 13 bases between. Per germline, CDR1 KGHSH and CDR2 LQKENI. This CDR3 comprises 15 residues. CDR3 nucleotide sequence: TGTGCCAGCTCACCGATGGACAGTCAGAATTCACCCCTCCACTTT. The encoded protein is CASSPMDSQNSPLHF. Complete variable domain (other parts from reference TRBV18 and TRBJ1-6): NAGVMQNPRHLVRRRGQEARLRCSPMKGHSHVYWYRQLPEEGLKFMVYLQKENIIDESGMPKERFSAEFPKEGPSILRIQQVVRGDSAAYFCASSPMDSQNSPLHFGNGTRLTVT.

This clone came up a few times. The genes are TRBV19 and TRBJ1-1; 8 positions match TRBD1. V lost 6 bases and J lost 3; bases outside the gene matches: 6. Germline CDR1 is LNHDA and CDR2 is SQIVND (reference sequence). This CDR3 has 14 amino acids. Here the CDR3 DNA reads TGTGCCAGTAGGGCGACAGGGGCGTACACTGAAGCTTTCTTT. This sequence encodes CASRATGAYTEAFF.

The chain combines TRBV29-1 with TRBJ2-7; 8 bases match TRBD2. Unmatched junction bases numbered 12, after V lost 7 bases and J lost 7 bases. The CDR3 is made up of 13 amino acids. Germline V CDR1 and CDR2: SQVTM, ANQGSEA. CDR3 sequence reads: CSALRGGPGEQYF. The DNA of the CDR3 is TGCAGCGCCCTACGGGGGGGCCCAGGAGAGCAGTACTTC.

V and J are TRBV3-1 (or the pseudogene TRBV3-2) and TRBJ1-2; D not certain. Germline V gene lookup returns CDR1 LGHDT and CDR2 YNNKEL (reference sequence). V was clipped by 3 bases and J by 4 bases, with 6 bases between them. This CDR3 region has 12 residues. CDR3 sequence: CASSQPTYGYTF. Here the CDR3 DNA reads TGTGCCAGCAGCCAGCCGACCTATGGCTACACCTTC.

V gene TRBV4-1 combines with J gene TRBJ1-6; 10 bases are shared with TRBD1. The length of the CDR3 is 16 residues. The trim removed 4 bases at V and 1 base at J, leaving 1 base unmatched. Germline CDR1 reads MGHRA; CDR2 reads YSYEKL. In nucleotides, the CDR3 is TGCGCCAGCAGCCGGGACAGGGGATCCTATAATTCACCCCTCCACTTT. Protein product: CASSRDRGSYNSPLHF.

The V and J genes are TRBV5-8 and TRBJ1-1; D not resolved. V shed 1 base and J shed 11 bases, with 15 bases lying between them. CDR3 size: 13 residues. Germline V gene sequence: CDR1 SGHTS, CDR2 YDEGEE. The CDR3 is CASSLRPASTAFF. The CDR3 DNA sequence: TGTGCCAGCAGCTTGCGTCCCGCCAGTACGGCTTTCTTT.

In this sample, this clone turned up once. The rearrangement uses TRBV10-3 and TRBJ2-7, with TRBD1 matching over 11 bases. Germline V CDR1 and CDR2: ENHRY, SYGVKD. The CDR3 length is 15 residues. Losses at the gene ends were 7 bases for V and 1 base for J; bases not matched to a gene: 6. CDR3 in amino acids: CAITSGTGGSYEQYF. For the CDR3, the DNA is TGTGCCATCACTTCCGGGACAGGGGGATCCTACGAGCAGTACTTC.

This chain uses TRBV6-5 with TRBJ2-7, with D tentatively TRBD1 or TRBD2 (6 bases each). V was pared by 10 bases and J by 5 bases, with 18 bases between. Germline V gene sequence: CDR1 MNHEY, CDR2 SVGAGI. The CDR3 contains 13 residues. The CDR3 is CATRIGGGNEQYF. CDR3 sequence (DNA): TGTGCCACCCGCATCGGGGGCGGAAACGAGCAGTACTTC.

The chain joins TRBV15 to TRBJ2-3; TRBD1 agrees at 7 bases. After removal of 1 base from V and 1 base from J, the junction contained 5 bases not matched to a gene. Germline V CDR1 and CDR2: LNHNV, YYDKDF (reference sequence). There are 16 residues in the CDR3. CDR3 DNA: TGTGCCACCAGCAGAGCCTCCGGGACAGGCACAGATACGCAGTATTTT. Protein: CATSRASGTGTDTQYF.

The rearrangement joins TRBV20-1 to TRBJ2-3; maybe TRBD1 (5 bases). The CDR3 covers 11 residues. Germline CDR1 and CDR2: DFQATT and SNEGSKA (reference sequence). Trimming pared 5 bases from V and 9 bases from J, leaving 12 bases between. The CDR3 loop is CSASQDRTQYF. In DNA form, the CDR3 reads TGCAGTGCTTCACAGGATAGGACGCAGTATTTT.

The chain links TRBV2 to TRBJ2-7; D possibly matches TRBD1 or TRBD2 (6 bases each). Germline CDR1 and CDR2: SNHLY and FYNNEI. The length of the CDR3 is 15 residues. The V gene lost 6 bases and the J gene lost 7 bases, with 22 bases spanning the gap. CDR3 sequence (DNA): TGTGCCAGCAGAAGGCAAGGAGACAGGAGGGGTGAGCAGTACTTC. This gives the protein CASRRQGDRRGEQYF.

V gene TRBV11-2 combines with J gene TRBJ1-4, with 8 nucleotides matching TRBD1. The CDR3 sequence is 15 residues long. The germline CDR1 and CDR2 sequences are SGHAT and FQNNGV. V shed 2 bases, J shed 8 bases, and the junction held 7 bases outside the gene matches. CDR3 bases: TGTGCCAGCAGCTTAAGTACAGGGGGGAGCGAAAAACTGTTTTTT. Its translation is CASSLSTGGSEKLFF. Full variable domain (outside the CDR3, taken from reference TRBV11-2 and TRBJ1-4): EAGVAQSPRYKIIEKRQSVAFWCNPISGHATLYWYQQILGQGPKLLIQFQNNGVVDDSQLPKDRFSAERLKGVDSTLKIQPAKLEDSAVYLCASSLSTGGSEKLFFGSGTQLSVL.

The rearrangement uses TRBV7-9 and TRBJ2-2, with 8 positions matching TRBD1. The V gene's germline CDR1 is SEHNR and CDR2 FQNEAQ (reference sequence). Unmatched junction bases numbered 4, after V lost 3 bases and J lost 4 bases. The CDR3 loop spans 15 amino acids. In nucleotides, the CDR3 is TGTGCCAGCAGCTTCCCCAGGGGGCGCACCGGGGAGCTGTTTTTT. Translation gives CASSFPRGRTGELFF. The complete variable domain, with remaining parts taken from reference TRBV7-9 and TRBJ2-2, reads DTGVSQNPRHKITKRGQNVTFRCDPISEHNRLYWYRQTLGQGPEFLTYFQNEAQLEKSRLLSDRFSAERPKGSFSTLEIQRTEQGDSAMYLCASSFPRGRTGELFFGEGSRLTVL.

The J gene is TRBJ1-5, the V gene TRBV19; weak D call: TRBD1 (5 bases). Trimming cost V 7 bases and J 0 bases, with 19 bases left between them. Germline V gives CDR1 LNHDA, CDR2 SQIVND (reference sequence). The CDR3 is 17 residues long. CDR3 amino acids: CASTTGELIYSNQPQHF. The CDR3 nucleotides read TGTGCCAGTACAACGGGGGAACTAATATATAGCAATCAGCCCCAGCATTTT.

The chain couples TRBV4-1 to TRBJ2-3, with 9 positions matching TRBD2. Germline V lookup: CDR1 MGHRA, CDR2 YSYEKL. The CDR3 has 17 residues. V lost 1 base and J lost 2; bases outside the gene matches: 7. The CDR3 DNA is TGCGCCAGCAGCCAAGGGCTAGCGGGGCTTCTCACAGATACGCAGTATTTT. Protein sequence: CASSQGLAGLLTDTQYF.

This chain connects TRBV18 to TRBJ1-2; the match to TRBD1 covers 7 bases. This CDR3 spans 15 amino acids. The germline CDR1 and CDR2 sequences are KGHSH and LQKENI. V lost 6 bases to trimming and J lost 2 bases; unmatched junction nucleotides: 9. The CDR3 region has the DNA TGTGCCAGCTCCCCTGAGTACAGGGGCAACTATGGCTACACCTTC. Its protein product is CASSPEYRGNYGYTF.

The V gene is TRBV5-1, the J gene TRBJ2-3; 10 bases fit TRBD2. The CDR3 is 14 residues long. Germline V gives CDR1 SGHRS, CDR2 YFSETQ. Losses at the gene ends were 5 bases for V and 1 base for J; bases not matched to a gene: 1. CDR3 coding DNA: TGCGCCAGCAGAGGGACTAGCGGCACAGATACGCAGTATTTT. This codes for CASRGTSGTDTQYF.

The gene calls are TRBV7-2 and TRBJ2-2; D is possibly TRBD1 or TRBD2 (5 bases each). Germline CDR1 SGHTA, CDR2 FQGNSA. There are 13 residues in the CDR3. V was cut by 6 bases and J by 1 base, with 6 bases left in between. CDR3 sequence reads: CASRRGNTGELFF. Here the CDR3 DNA reads TGTGCCAGCAGGAGGGGGAACACCGGGGAGCTGTTTTTT. The full variable domain, its missing parts supplied by reference TRBV7-2 and TRBJ2-2, is GAGVSQSPSNKVTEKGKDVELRCDPISGHTALYWYRQSLGQGLEFLIYFQGNSAPDKSGLPSDRFSAERTGGSVSTLTIQRTQQEDSAVYLCASRRGNTGELFFGEGSRLTVL.

This sequence joins TRBV6-2 or TRBV6-3 and TRBJ2-7, with TRBD1 matching over 7 bases. CDR1 is MNHEY and CDR2 is SVGEGT in the germline V gene. V trimming: 6 bases; J trimming: 1 base; junction bases outside the gene matches: 0. The CDR3 is 12 residues long. The CDR3 sequence is CASSRGSYEQYF. For the CDR3, the DNA is TGTGCCAGCAGCAGGGGGTCCTACGAGCAGTACTTC.

V and J are TRBV27 and TRBJ1-1, with D unclear. The germline gives CDR1 MNHEY, CDR2 SMNVEV (reference sequence). The CDR3 is 13 amino acids. V dropped 3 bases and J dropped 3 bases, with 8 bases sitting between them. The CDR3 here is CASSFGGYTEAFF. The CDR3 DNA reads as TGTGCCAGCAGTTTTGGCGGCTACACTGAAGCTTTCTTT.

The table lists this clone with a few counts. The chain joins TRBV10-2 to TRBJ2-3; D perhaps matches TRBD1 (6 bases). The V gene lost 7 bases and the J gene lost 2 bases, with 13 bases spanning the gap. Germline CDR1 is WSHSY and CDR2 is SAAADI. This CDR3 is 14 amino acids long. CDR3 nucleotide sequence: TGCGCCAGCACCGACAGGAAGACCACAGATACGCAGTATTTT. It translates to CASTDRKTTDTQYF.

This chain uses TRBV28 with TRBJ1-5; no definite D call. Germline lookup yields CDR1 MDHEN and CDR2 SYDVKM. V was cut by 4 bases and J by 3 bases, with 13 bases left in between. The CDR3 length is 15 residues. DNA of the CDR3: TGTGCCAGCAGTTCATCGGACGGCCTCAATCAGCCCCAGCATTTT. Protein sequence: CASSSSDGLNQPQHF.

The rearrangement joins TRBV30 to TRBJ2-7; D gene uncertain. Germline CDR1 and CDR2: GTSNPN and SVGIG (reference sequence). V lost 0 bases and J 0 bases, leaving 15 bases between the germline ends. This CDR3 comprises 16 residues. The CDR3 here is CAWSVGSGPSSYEQYF. CDR3 nucleotides: TGTGCCTGGAGTGTAGGGTCAGGACCGAGCTCCTACGAGCAGTACTTC.

The chain joins TRBV6-2 or TRBV6-3 to TRBJ2-3, with D possibly called TRBD1 or TRBD2 (5 bases each). The CDR3 sequence is 16 residues long. V was shortened by 1 base and J by 0 bases, with 11 bases between the two germline ends. The germline CDR1 and CDR2 sequences are MNHEY and SVGEGT. CDR3 amino acids: CASSYWWGRSTDTQYF. Written as DNA, the CDR3 is TGTGCCAGCAGTTACTGGTGGGGACGGAGCACAGATACGCAGTATTTT.

The gene calls are TRBV18 and TRBJ1-3; D may be TRBD1 (5 bases). The CDR3 contains 17 residues. Germline V lookup: CDR1 KGHSH, CDR2 LQKENI. V shed 4 bases and J shed 0 bases, with 16 bases lying between them. As DNA, the CDR3 is TGTGCCAGCTCACGGGGACTCCTGCTATACTCTGGAAACACCATATATTTT. Encoded protein: CASSRGLLLYSGNTIYF. Complete variable domain (other parts from reference TRBV18 and TRBJ1-3): NAGVMQNPRHLVRRRGQEARLRCSPMKGHSHVYWYRQLPEEGLKFMVYLQKENIIDESGMPKERFSAEFPKEGPSILRIQQVVRGDSAAYFCASSRGLLLYSGNTIYFGEGSWLTVV.

The rearrangement links TRBV6-5 to TRBJ2-2, with D possibly TRBD2 on 6 matching bases. The germline gives CDR1 MNHEY, CDR2 SVGAGI. The CDR3 contains 15 residues. Between the trimmed V and J ends, which lost 2 bases and 4 bases, there was a span of 11 bases. The CDR3 loop is CASSYRTGVTGELFF. CDR3 bases: TGTGCCAGCAGTTACCGGACGGGGGTCACCGGGGAGCTGTTTTTT.

The chain carries TRBV3-1 (or the pseudogene TRBV3-2) and TRBJ1-2; D remains ambiguous. The V end lost 0 bases, the J end lost 8 bases, and 16 bases lay between the germline ends. CDR1 and CDR2 (germline): LGHDT, YNNKEL (reference sequence). The CDR3 length is 15 residues. Written as DNA, the CDR3 is TGTGCCAGCAGCCAAGATCGGGATCAGTGGTACGGCTACACCTTC. It specifies CASSQDRDQWYGYTF.

The chain employs TRBV9 and TRBJ2-6; TRBD1 matches 9 bases. This CDR3 has 17 residues. Germline V gene sequence: CDR1 SGDLS, CDR2 YYNGEE. The trim removed 3 bases at V and 0 bases at J, leaving 4 bases unmatched. CDR3 in DNA: TGTGCCAGCAGCGCCGGACAGGGGATCTCTGGGGCCAACGTCCTGACTTTC. This encodes CASSAGQGISGANVLTF.